The rows below give T cell receptor beta chains drawn from one sample of a study of naive and memory T cell subsets. Each CDR3 protein is one row after TCRdb ran MiXCR on the UMI-ligation and nested PCR reads. Here the sample spans about 90,000 distinct CDR3 sequences, over 9% being singletons. Material: naive CD4+ T cells from blood. These receptors all stem from a human donor in good health. Each CDR3 is given with its conserved first and last residue. D genes are given only for firm matches. Rows may omit the clone size; those that give it use once, few, many or a size class.

V gene: TRBV15; clone size: .; D gene: .; J gene: TRBJ1-2; CDR3 protein: CATSRGHNYGYTF; CDR3 DNA: TGTGCCACCAGCAGAGGCCATAACTATGGCTACACCTTC
V gene: TRBV20-1; clone size: many; D gene: .; J gene: TRBJ2-3; CDR3 protein: CSASDRVTSTDTQYF; CDR3 DNA: TGCAGTGCTAGCGACAGAGTAACTAGCACAGATACGCAGTATTTT
V gene: TRBV14; clone size: .; D gene: TRBD2; J gene: TRBJ2-3; CDR3 protein: CASSHFGGGGTDTQYF; CDR3 DNA: TGTGCCAGCAGCCATTTCGGCGGGGGTGGCACAGATACGCAGTATTTT
V gene: TRBV10-3; clone size: .; D gene: TRBD1; J gene: TRBJ1-6; CDR3 protein: CAISGQGYSPLHF; CDR3 DNA: TGTGCCATCAGTGGACAGGGGTATTCACCCCTCCACTTT
V gene: TRBV4-3; clone size: .; D gene: TRBD2; J gene: TRBJ2-3; CDR3 protein: CASSQSASGAGSDTQYF; CDR3 DNA: TGCGCCAGCAGCCAATCCGCTAGCGGGGCCGGCTCCGATACGCAGTATTTT
V gene: TRBV20-1; clone size: few; D gene: .; J gene: TRBJ1-1; CDR3 protein: CSARAWRNTEAFF; CDR3 DNA: TGCAGTGCTAGAGCGTGGAGGAACACTGAAGCTTTCTTT
V gene: TRBV13; clone size: few; D gene: TRBD2; J gene: TRBJ2-1; CDR3 protein: CASSLTSGSWNEQFF; CDR3 DNA: TGTGCCAGCAGCTTAACTAGCGGGAGTTGGAATGAGCAGTTCTTC
V gene: TRBV6-9; clone size: few; D gene: TRBD2; J gene: TRBJ2-3; CDR3 protein: CASSLTSGVTDTQYF; CDR3 DNA: TGTGCCAGCAGTCTGACTAGCGGAGTTACAGATACGCAGTATTTT
V gene: TRBV4-2; clone size: many; D gene: TRBD2; J gene: TRBJ2-3; CDR3 protein: CASRWLAGEADTQYF; CDR3 DNA: TGTGCCAGCAGGTGGCTAGCGGGAGAGGCAGATACGCAGTATTTT
V gene: TRBV18; clone size: .; D gene: .; J gene: TRBJ2-7; CDR3 protein: CASSPGVVHEQYF; CDR3 DNA: TGTGCCAGCTCACCGGGGGTCGTCCACGAGCAGTACTTC
V gene: TRBV7-2; clone size: many; D gene: TRBD1; J gene: TRBJ2-3; CDR3 protein: CASSLGQPITDTQYF; CDR3 DNA: TGTGCCAGCAGCCTGGGACAGCCGATCACAGATACGCAGTATTTT
V gene: TRBV27; clone size: many; D gene: TRBD2; J gene: TRBJ2-1; CDR3 protein: CASSLSYSRGGPGNEQFF; CDR3 DNA: TGTGCCAGCAGTTTATCGTATTCCCGCGGGGGGCCGGGGAATGAGCAGTTCTTC
V gene: TRBV29-1; clone size: .; D gene: .; J gene: TRBJ1-2; CDR3 protein: CSARQTYGYTF; CDR3 DNA: TGCAGCGCCAGACAGACCTATGGCTACACCTTC
V gene: TRBV27; clone size: .; D gene: .; J gene: TRBJ1-4; CDR3 protein: CASSSPGVSNEKLFF; CDR3 DNA: TGTGCCAGCAGTTCTCCAGGCGTCTCTAATGAAAAACTGTTTTTT
V gene: TRBV4-2; clone size: .; D gene: TRBD1; J gene: TRBJ1-5; CDR3 protein: CASSRGGQPRLNQPQHF; CDR3 DNA: TGTGCCAGCAGCCGAGGGGGACAGCCAAGACTCAATCAGCCCCAGCATTTT
V gene: TRBV6-2/TRBV6-3; clone size: few; D gene: .; J gene: TRBJ2-7; CDR3 protein: CASNQAKGYEQYF; CDR3 DNA: TGTGCCAGCAACCAAGCCAAGGGCTACGAGCAGTACTTC
V gene: TRBV28; clone size: many; D gene: TRBD2; J gene: TRBJ2-7; CDR3 protein: CASGYPGLAAVSTYEQYF; CDR3 DNA: TGTGCCAGCGGGTACCCGGGACTAGCGGCAGTTTCCACCTACGAGCAGTACTTC
V gene: TRBV27; clone size: .; D gene: .; J gene: TRBJ2-3; CDR3 protein: CASSLSGGGGGTDTQYF; CDR3 DNA: TGTGCCAGCAGTTTATCAGGTGGGGGGGGCGGCACAGATACGCAGTATTTT